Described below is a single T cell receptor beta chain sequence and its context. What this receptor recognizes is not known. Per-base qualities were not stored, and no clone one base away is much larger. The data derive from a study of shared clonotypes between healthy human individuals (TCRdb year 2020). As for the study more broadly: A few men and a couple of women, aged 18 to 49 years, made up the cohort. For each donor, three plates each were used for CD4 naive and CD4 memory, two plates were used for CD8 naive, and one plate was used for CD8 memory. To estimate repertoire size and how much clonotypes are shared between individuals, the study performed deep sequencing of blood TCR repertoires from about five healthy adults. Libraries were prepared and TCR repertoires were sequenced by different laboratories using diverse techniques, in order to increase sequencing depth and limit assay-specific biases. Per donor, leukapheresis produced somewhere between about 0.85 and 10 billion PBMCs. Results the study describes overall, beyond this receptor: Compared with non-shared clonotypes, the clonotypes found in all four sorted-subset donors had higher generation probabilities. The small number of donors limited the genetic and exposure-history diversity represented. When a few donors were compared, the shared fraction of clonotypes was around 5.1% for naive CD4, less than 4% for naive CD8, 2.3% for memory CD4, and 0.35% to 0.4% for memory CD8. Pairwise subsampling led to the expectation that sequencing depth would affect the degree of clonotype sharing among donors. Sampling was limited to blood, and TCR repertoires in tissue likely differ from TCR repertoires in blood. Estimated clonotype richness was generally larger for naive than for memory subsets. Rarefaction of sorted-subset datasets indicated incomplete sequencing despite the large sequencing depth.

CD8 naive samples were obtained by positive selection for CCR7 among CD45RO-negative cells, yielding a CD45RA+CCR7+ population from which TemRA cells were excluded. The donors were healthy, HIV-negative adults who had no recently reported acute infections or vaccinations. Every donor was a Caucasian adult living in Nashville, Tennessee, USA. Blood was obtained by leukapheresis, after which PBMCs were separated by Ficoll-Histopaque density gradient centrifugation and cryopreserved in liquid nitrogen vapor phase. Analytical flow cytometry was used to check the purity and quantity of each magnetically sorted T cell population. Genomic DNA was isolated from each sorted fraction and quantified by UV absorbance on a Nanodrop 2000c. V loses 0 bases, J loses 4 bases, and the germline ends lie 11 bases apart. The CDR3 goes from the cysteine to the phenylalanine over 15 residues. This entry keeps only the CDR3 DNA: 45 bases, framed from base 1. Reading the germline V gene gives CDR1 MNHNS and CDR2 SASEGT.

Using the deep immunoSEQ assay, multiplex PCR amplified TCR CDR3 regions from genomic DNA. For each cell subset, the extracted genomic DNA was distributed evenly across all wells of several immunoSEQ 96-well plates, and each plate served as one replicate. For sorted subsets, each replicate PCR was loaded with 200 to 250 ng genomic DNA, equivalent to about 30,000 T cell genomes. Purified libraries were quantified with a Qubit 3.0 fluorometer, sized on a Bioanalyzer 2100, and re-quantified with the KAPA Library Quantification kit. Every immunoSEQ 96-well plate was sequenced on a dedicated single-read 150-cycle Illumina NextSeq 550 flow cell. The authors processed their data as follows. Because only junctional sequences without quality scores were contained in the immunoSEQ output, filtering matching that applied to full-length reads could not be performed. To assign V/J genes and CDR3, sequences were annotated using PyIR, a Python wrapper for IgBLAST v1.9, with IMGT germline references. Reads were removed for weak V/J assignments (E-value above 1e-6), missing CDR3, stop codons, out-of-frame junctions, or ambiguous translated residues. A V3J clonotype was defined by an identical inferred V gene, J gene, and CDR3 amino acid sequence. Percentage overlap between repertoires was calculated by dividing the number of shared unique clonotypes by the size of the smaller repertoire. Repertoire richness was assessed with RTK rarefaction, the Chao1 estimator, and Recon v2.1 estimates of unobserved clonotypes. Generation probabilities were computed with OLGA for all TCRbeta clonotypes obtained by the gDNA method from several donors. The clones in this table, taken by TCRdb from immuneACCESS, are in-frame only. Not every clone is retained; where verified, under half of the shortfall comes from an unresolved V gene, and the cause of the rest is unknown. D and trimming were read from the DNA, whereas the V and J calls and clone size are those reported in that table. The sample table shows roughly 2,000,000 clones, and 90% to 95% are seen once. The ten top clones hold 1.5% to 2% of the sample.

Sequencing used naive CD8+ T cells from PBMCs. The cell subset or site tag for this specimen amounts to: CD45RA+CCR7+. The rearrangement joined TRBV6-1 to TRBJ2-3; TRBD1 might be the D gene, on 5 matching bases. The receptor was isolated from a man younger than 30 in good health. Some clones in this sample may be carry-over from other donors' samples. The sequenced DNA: TGTGCCAGCAGTGAAGCATTCCAGGGTCCAGATACGCAGTATTTT. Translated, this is CASSEAFQGPDTQYF.